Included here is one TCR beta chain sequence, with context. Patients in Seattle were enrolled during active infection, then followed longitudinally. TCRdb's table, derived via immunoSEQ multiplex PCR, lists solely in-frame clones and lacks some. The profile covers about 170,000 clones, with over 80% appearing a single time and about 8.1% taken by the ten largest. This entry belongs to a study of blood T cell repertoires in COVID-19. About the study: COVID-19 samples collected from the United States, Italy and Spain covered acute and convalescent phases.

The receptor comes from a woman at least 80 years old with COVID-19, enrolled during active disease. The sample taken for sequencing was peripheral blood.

The DNA for the CDR3 is TGTGCCAGCAGCTTCGGGGGTCCTCGGAGGCAGCCCCAGCATTTT. Translating it yields CASSFGGPRRQPQHF. The V and J genes are TRBV7-2 and TRBJ1-5; D is perhaps TRBD1 (5 bases). Trimming removed 3 bases at V and 7 bases at J, with 16 bases between. Germline values: CDR1 SGHTA, CDR2 FQGNSA. The CDR3 has 15 residues.